These 9 T cell receptor beta chains were all obtained from the same sample, sequenced in a study of glioma-infiltrating T cells. The iRepertoire nested amplicon-rescue multiplex PCR amplified TCR alpha and beta CDR3s from RNA. TCRdb reanalysed the multiplex PCR reads using MiXCR and keeps one entry per CDR3 protein. In the table there are around 180,000 distinct CDR3 sequences, under 55% of which are singletons. Specimen: glioma tissue, nonneoplastic brain tissue, or PBMCs (not recorded which). These receptors all stem from a human donor with low-grade glioma or glioblastoma, undergoing nonglioma brain surgery, or in good health (not recorded which).

A remark on this clonotype: One base away lies a much larger clone, so this may be a sequencing read error. The CDR3 here is CASSNNYEQYF. As DNA, the CDR3 is TGTGCCAGCAGTAACAACTACGAGCAGTACTTC. The chain joins TRBV27 to TRBJ2-7; D not resolved. This CDR3 is built from 11 residues. From germline, CDR1 is MNHEY and CDR2 SMNVEV (reference sequence). Trimming took 5 bases from V and 3 from J, leaving 5 bases between them.

In its sample, this clonotype was seen many times. The CDR3 region has the DNA TGCAGTGCTAAGAACAGGTTGGGGGTAGGAGAGCAGTACTTC. As protein: CSAKNRLGVGEQYF. The V call is TRBV20-1, the J call TRBJ2-7, with D tentatively TRBD1 or TRBD2 (5 bases each). In germline, CDR1 is DFQATT, CDR2 SNEGSKA (reference sequence). This CDR3 is 14 amino acids long. Trimming stripped 4 bases from V and 7 bases from J, with 20 bases between.

Regarding this clonotype: The junction and the germline gene differ at one end; a read error may be behind it. The rearrangement joins TRBV18 to TRBJ1-1; no clear D gene. The V gene's germline CDR1 is KGHSH and CDR2 LQKENI. This CDR3 has 15 amino acids. As DNA, the CDR3 is TGTGCCAGCTCACCAAGTGGGGTTGAGAACGCTGAAGCTTTCTTT. Its protein is CASSPSGVENAEAFF.

Of note for this clonotype: A much larger clone is a single base away; this may be a read error. This chain connects TRBV7-2 to TRBJ2-7; D is ambiguous. The CDR3 sequence is 17 residues long. V was pared by 1 base and J by 3 bases, with 19 bases between. Germline assignment: CDR1 SGHTA and CDR2 FQGNSA. CDR3 region: CASSLDVVGHRYYEQYF. CDR3 nucleotide sequence: TGTGCCAGCAGCTTAGATGTGGTGGGCCACAGATACTACGAGCAGTACTTC. The full variable domain, its missing parts supplied by reference TRBV7-2 and TRBJ2-7, is GAGVSQSPSNKVTEKGKDVELRCDPISGHTALYWYRQSLGQGLEFLIYFQGNSAPDKSGLPSDRFSAERTGGSVSTLTIQRTQQEDSAVYLCASSLDVVGHRYYEQYFGPGTRLTVT.

As regards this clonotype: An end of the junction differs from the germline gene, which may be a read error. This chain uses TRBV7-4 with TRBJ2-5, with D hard to call. The CDR3 consists of 18 residues. Germline CDR1 SGHVT, CDR2 SQSDAQ. CDR3 region: CASSRYPQPAPPMETQYF. CDR3 DNA: TGTGCAAGCAGCCGATACCCCCAACCGGCGCCGCCGATGGAGACCCAGTACTTC.

This chain connects TRBV28 to TRBJ2-1; 7 nucleotides align to TRBD2. Unmatched junction bases numbered 8, after V lost 3 bases and J lost 9 bases. Germline values: CDR1 MDHEN, CDR2 SYDVKM. The CDR3 spans 14 residues. This CDR3 is CASSFPGLAGEQFF. CDR3 bases: TGTGCCAGCAGTTTTCCCGGGTTAGCGGGTGAGCAGTTCTTC.

Only a few counts were recorded for this clonotype. Given a much more abundant clone one base away, this may be a read error. The chain recombines TRBV28 with TRBJ1-5; possible D gene TRBD1, 5 bases. The V end lost 5 bases, the J end lost 12 bases, and 14 bases lay between the germline ends. CDR1 MDHEN and CDR2 SYDVKM come from the germline V gene. The CDR3 runs 12 residues. CDR3 DNA sequence: TGTGCCAGCAGTAAGGGGTCTAAAAACCAGCATTTT. Protein sequence: CASSKGSKNQHF.

This CDR3 is CASSPRDRGNTIYF. The CDR3 DNA reads TGTGCCAGCAGCCCCCGGGACCGTGGAAACACCATATATTTT. This rearrangement joins TRBV3-1 to TRBJ1-3; tentative D call: TRBD1 (5 bases). This CDR3 has 14 residues. Trimming took 4 bases from V and 3 from J, leaving 10 bases between them. In germline, CDR1 is LGHDT, CDR2 YNNKEL (reference sequence).

Of note for this clonotype: One junction end does not reproduce the germline sequence, and a read error may be involved. The chain employs TRBV18 and TRBJ2-1; 11 positions match TRBD2. Germline CDR1 is KGHSH and CDR2 is LQKENI. The CDR3 totals 16 residues. The CDR3 DNA follows: TGTGCCAGCTCATCGACTAGCGGGACAGCCCTTAATGATCAGTTCTTC. This sequence encodes CASSSTSGTALNDQFF.